The 27 T cell receptor beta chains listed next were all sequenced from one sample in a study of blood T cell repertoires in COVID-19. Sequenced by immunoSEQ multiplex PCR; TCRdb stores in-frame clones only, minus some. The table has approximately 220,000 clones, 65% to 90% seen once. Sequenced sample: peripheral blood. The source of these receptors is a woman in her 70s with acute or convalescent COVID-19.

The J gene is TRBJ1-1, the V gene TRBV6-6; D perhaps matches TRBD1 (5 bases). V was shortened by 0 bases and J by 6 bases, with 8 bases between the two germline ends. Germline-derived CDR1 and CDR2 are MNHNY and SVGAGI (reference sequence). The CDR3 runs 13 residues. The CDR3 loop reads CASSYSSGAEAFF. The CDR3 DNA reads as TGTGCCAGCAGTTACTCTTCGGGGGCTGAAGCTTTCTTT.

This chain joins TRBV7-6 and TRBJ2-1; possibly TRBD2 for D (7 bases). V was shortened by 5 bases and J by 2 bases, with 19 bases between the two germline ends. The CDR3 runs 17 residues. Looked up from germline, CDR1 is SGHVS and CDR2 is FNYEAQ. The CDR3 DNA is TGTGCCAGCAGCCGGACACAGAGCGGGGACACCTACAATGAGCAGTTCTTC. The encoded protein is CASSRTQSGDTYNEQFF.

The V and J genes are TRBV10-2 and TRBJ1-1, with D perhaps matching TRBD1 (6 bases). V lost 3 bases and J lost 10, with 12 bases in between. The CDR3 contains 12 residues. The V gene's germline CDR1 is WSHSY and CDR2 SAAADI. CDR3 residues: CASSEVAGVAFF. The CDR3 nucleotides read TGCGCCAGCAGTGAAGTAGCAGGGGTAGCTTTCTTT.

V gene TRBV7-2 combines with J gene TRBJ2-7; TRBD2 matches 10 bases. The CDR3 has 16 amino acids. CDR1 SGHTA and CDR2 FQGNSA come from the germline V gene. V lost 5 bases, J lost 0 bases, and 7 bases stayed unmatched. In nucleotides, the CDR3 is TGTGCCAGCAGCGTTAGCGGGGGGTTAAGCTCCTACGAGCAGTACTTC. This codes for CASSVSGGLSSYEQYF.

The chain uses TRBV6-5 and TRBJ1-2, with TRBD1 matching 7 bases. The CDR3 loop spans 13 amino acids. V shed 6 bases, J shed 3 bases, and the junction held 4 bases outside the gene matches. The V gene's germline CDR1 is MNHEY and CDR2 SVGAGI. The chain's CDR3 is CASRTGMDYGYTF. Written as DNA, the CDR3 is TGTGCCAGCAGGACAGGGATGGACTATGGCTACACCTTC.

This clone showed up just a few times. The rearrangement links TRBV2 to TRBJ2-2; 7 bases line up with TRBD1. There are 15 residues in the CDR3. Looked up from germline, CDR1 is SNHLY and CDR2 is FYNNEI. The V and J ends lost 6 bases and 0 bases, in that order; junction bases with no gene match: 4. The DNA of the CDR3 is TGTGCCAGCAGGGGGACAGTTACGAACACCGGGGAGCTGTTTTTT. Translating gives CASRGTVTNTGELFF.

The V gene is TRBV3-1 (or the pseudogene TRBV3-2), the J gene TRBJ2-7; TRBD1 agrees at 10 bases. The CDR3 spans 14 residues. Germline loops: CDR1 LGHDT, CDR2 YNNKEL (reference sequence). V dropped 4 bases and J dropped 7; count of bases not matched to a gene: 7. The DNA for the CDR3 is TGTGCCAGCAGCCCGCGACAGGGGGCGGGGGAGCAGTACTTC. As protein: CASSPRQGAGEQYF.

The chain recombines TRBV30 with TRBJ1-1, with D unclear. V lost 1 base and J lost 4, with 7 bases in between. Germline CDR1 GTSNPN, CDR2 SVGIG (reference sequence). This CDR3 spans 12 amino acids. For the CDR3, the DNA is TGTGCCTGGAGTGAGAGGGTCACTGAAGCTTTCTTT. Its translation is CAWSERVTEAFF.

The CDR3, as DNA: TGTGCCAGCAGCTGGGGACAGGTTGGGGAGCTGTTTTTT. Its protein product is CASSWGQVGELFF. The V gene is TRBV5-4, the J gene TRBJ2-2; 8 nucleotides line up with TRBD1. The CDR3 sequence is 13 residues long. Trimming took 3 bases from V and 8 from J; bases not matched to a gene: 3. CDR1 is SGHNT, CDR2 YYREEE, per germline (reference sequence). Looking up the rest from reference TRBV5-4 and TRBJ2-2 gives the full variable domain: ETGVTQSPTHLIKTRGQQVTLRCSSQSGHNTVSWYQQALGQGPQFIFQYYREEENGRGNFPPRFSGLQFPNYSSELNVNALELDDSALYLCASSWGQVGELFFGEGSRLTVL.

The rearrangement links TRBV5-1 to TRBJ1-1, with TRBD1 matching 7 bases. The CDR3 contains 16 residues. V was pared by 0 bases and J by 1 base, with 6 bases of the junction left unmatched. Germline values: CDR1 SGHRS, CDR2 YFSETQ. DNA for the CDR3: TGCGCCAGCAGCTTGGGGGGACAGAATCAGAACACTGAAGCTTTCTTT. This codes for CASSLGGQNQNTEAFF.

This clone was recorded a few times. The J gene is TRBJ1-2, the V gene TRBV28, with 7 bases that match TRBD1. Unmatched junction bases numbered 11, after V lost 5 bases and J lost 5 bases. The CDR3 sequence is 15 residues long. Germline CDR1 MDHEN, CDR2 SYDVKM. CDR3 region: CASSPSRGAGYGYTF. The CDR3 coding sequence is TGTGCCAGCAGTCCCTCCAGGGGGGCGGGATATGGCTACACCTTC.

This clone showed up just once. V usage is TRBV3-1 (or the pseudogene TRBV3-2) and J usage is TRBJ1-1; D unclear. Trimming took off 4 bases at V and 4 bases at J, with 10 bases between the two ends. This CDR3 is built from 13 residues. The germline V gene has CDR1 LGHDT and CDR2 YNNKEL (reference sequence). The CDR3 region is CASSPRGITEAFF. Written as DNA, the CDR3 is TGTGCCAGCAGCCCACGGGGAATCACTGAAGCTTTCTTT.

The chain links TRBV6-6 to TRBJ1-4, with D possibly TRBD1 on 5 matching bases. V lost 6 bases and J lost 7, with 12 bases in between. The V gene's germline CDR1 is MNHNY and CDR2 SVGAGI (reference sequence). The CDR3 is 13 residues long. CDR3 sequence: CASRERGVEKLFF. The CDR3 bases are TGTGCCAGCAGAGAACGGGGGGTTGAAAAACTGTTTTTT.

Of note for this clone: An end of the junction does not agree with germline; a read error may underlie this. The V and J genes are TRBV7-7 and TRBJ2-1; 10 nucleotides align to TRBD1. There are 15 residues in the CDR3. Germline loops: CDR1 SSHAT, CDR2 FNYEAQ (reference sequence). Written as DNA, the CDR3 is TGTGCTAGCAGCCCCGGTCCGGGACAGGGGAATGAGCAGTTCTTC. This encodes CASSPGPGQGNEQFF.

This rearrangement joins TRBV19 to TRBJ1-6; D is uncertain. Between the trimmed V and J ends, which lost 5 bases and 6 bases, there was a span of 14 bases. This CDR3 is 15 amino acids long. From germline, CDR1 is LNHDA and CDR2 SQIVND (reference sequence). The CDR3 is CASSAREGVNSPLHF. The CDR3 region has the DNA TGTGCCAGTAGTGCCCGGGAGGGCGTTAATTCACCCCTCCACTTT.

The rearrangement joins TRBV6-5 to TRBJ2-1; no clear D. This CDR3 comprises 13 residues. V was pared by 7 bases and J by 8 bases, with 15 bases between. The V gene's germline CDR1 is MNHEY and CDR2 SVGAGI. As DNA, the CDR3 is TGTGCCAGCACCCGCTACCCGGGTTATGAGCAGTTCTTC. It specifies CASTRYPGYEQFF.

This chain uses TRBV5-1 with TRBJ2-2; no reliable D call. Germline V CDR1 and CDR2: SGHRS, YFSETQ. Trimming stripped 4 bases from V and 8 bases from J, with 12 bases between. This CDR3 spans 13 amino acids. CDR3 sequence reads: CASSHDSPGELFF. CDR3 coding DNA: TGCGCCAGCAGCCACGACTCCCCGGGGGAGCTGTTTTTT.

CDR3: CASSPRATGTGIYEQYF. The CDR3 DNA follows: TGTGCCAGCAGCCCTAGGGCCACCGGGACAGGGATCTACGAGCAGTACTTC. The chain combines TRBV7-6 with TRBJ2-7; 9 bases match TRBD1. The CDR3 loop spans 17 amino acids. Germline CDR1 is SGHVS and CDR2 is FNYEAQ. The V gene end was trimmed by 5 bases and the J gene end by 3 bases; junction bases not matched to a gene: 14.

This rearrangement joins TRBV28 to TRBJ1-3; 7 bases agree with TRBD1. Germline assignment: CDR1 MDHEN and CDR2 SYDVKM. J lost 3 bases, V lost 6 bases, and 8 bases had no gene match. The CDR3 spans 15 residues. This CDR3 reads CASSAQGEYGNTIYF. CDR3 in DNA: TGTGCCAGCAGCGCTCAGGGGGAGTATGGAAACACCATATATTTT.

The chain employs TRBV4-1 and TRBJ1-1; D gene ambiguous. V lost 0 bases and J lost 5, with 13 bases in between. The V gene's germline CDR1 is MGHRA and CDR2 YSYEKL. The CDR3 covers 15 residues. This chain's CDR3 is CASSQEMTVRTEAFF. The CDR3 DNA follows: TGCGCCAGCAGCCAAGAGATGACCGTGCGGACTGAAGCTTTCTTT.

The chain couples TRBV6-5 to TRBJ1-2; the D is unclear. This CDR3 is built from 15 residues. The V end lost 0 bases, the J end lost 8 bases, and 16 bases lay between the germline ends. The germline V gene encodes CDR1 MNHEY and CDR2 SVGAGI. Written as DNA, the CDR3 is TGTGCCAGCAGTTACTCGTCTCGCAGGTTTTGGGGCTACACCTTC. As protein: CASSYSSRRFWGYTF.

V is TRBV7-2 and J is TRBJ2-3; a possible D gene is TRBD2 (7 bases). Germline V gene lookup returns CDR1 SGHTA and CDR2 FQGNSA. CDR3 size: 16 residues. Trimming shortened V by 4 bases and J by 1 base, and 15 bases separated the two germline ends. Here the CDR3 DNA reads TGTGCCAGCAGCTCCTGGGGGGGGGCAGGCACAGATACGCAGTATTTT. Translation gives CASSSWGGAGTDTQYF.

The chain uses TRBV27 and TRBJ2-7; TRBD1 matches at 12 bases. Losses at the gene ends were 4 bases for V and 2 bases for J; bases not matched to a gene: 12. CDR1 and CDR2 (germline): MNHEY, SMNVEV (reference sequence). The CDR3 has 18 residues. This chain's CDR3 is CASSSTLAGTGGAYEQYF. CDR3 DNA sequence: TGTGCCAGCAGTTCGACCCTAGCCGGGACAGGGGGCGCCTACGAGCAGTACTTC.

The gene calls are TRBV7-9 and TRBJ1-6, with 9 bases lining up with TRBD1. V was clipped by 1 base and J by 5 bases; unmatched bases: 9. Germline loops: CDR1 SEHNR, CDR2 FQNEAQ (reference sequence). The CDR3 totals 18 residues. The CDR3 DNA follows: TGTGCCAGCAGCTTAGGACAGGGGGGATTCGCGAATAATTCACCCCTCCACTTT. It is translated as CASSLGQGGFANNSPLHF. Complete variable domain (other parts from reference TRBV7-9 and TRBJ1-6): DTGVSQNPRHKITKRGQNVTFRCDPISEHNRLYWYRQTLGQGPEFLTYFQNEAQLEKSRLLSDRFSAERPKGSFSTLEIQRTEQGDSAMYLCASSLGQGGFANNSPLHFGNGTRLTVT.

The rearrangement joins TRBV19 to TRBJ2-2; no reliable D call. V was pared by 0 bases and J by 4 bases, with 6 bases between. CDR3 length: 14 amino acids. The V gene's germline CDR1 is LNHDA and CDR2 SQIVND (reference sequence). For the CDR3, the DNA is TGTGCCAGTAGTATAGAGGAGATCACCGGGGAGCTGTTTTTT. Its translation is CASSIEEITGELFF.

This clone was counted a single time. V usage is TRBV11-2 and J usage is TRBJ1-4; no firm D call. This CDR3 comprises 17 residues. CDR1 is SGHAT, CDR2 FQNNGV, per germline. Trimming took off 4 bases at V and 5 bases at J, with 20 bases between the two ends. The CDR3 DNA sequence: TGTGCCAGCAGCTCCCCTCAAGCACAGTTCGAAAATGAAAAACTGTTTTTT. Protein sequence: CASSSPQAQFENEKLFF. The full variable domain, rest sourced from reference TRBV11-2 and TRBJ1-4, is EAGVAQSPRYKIIEKRQSVAFWCNPISGHATLYWYQQILGQGPKLLIQFQNNGVVDDSQLPKDRFSAERLKGVDSTLKIQPAKLEDSAVYLCASSSPQAQFENEKLFFGSGTQLSVL.

The gene calls are TRBV7-2 and TRBJ1-1; tentatively, D is TRBD1 (6 bases). The ends were cut back, 5 bases at V and 5 bases at J, with 21 bases in the middle. Germline-derived CDR1 and CDR2 are SGHTA and FQGNSA. CDR3 length equals 16 residues. Here the CDR3 reads CASSPGLAGAGTEAFF. CDR3 DNA: TGTGCCAGCAGCCCAGGTCTGGCAGGGGCAGGGACTGAAGCTTTCTTT.